These 27 T cell receptor beta chains share one sample of origin, sequenced in a study of OX40 agonist ivuxolimab in advanced cancers. Method: immunoSEQ multiplex PCR; TCRdb's copy keeps in-frame clones and lacks some. Of about 15,000 clones listed, about 81% were seen once; the top ten hold 43%. The sequences come from CD4+ or CD8+ T cells sorted from blood, collected in a trial of the OX40 agonist ivuxolimab. Receptor source: an adult with an advanced solid tumor such as melanoma, head and neck, liver or kidney cancer.

The CDR3 spells CASSLSRNQPQHF. The CDR3 coding sequence is TGTGCCAGCAGCTTAAGCAGGAATCAGCCCCAGCATTTT. The chain links TRBV7-8 to TRBJ1-5, with D unresolved. Trimming took 2 bases from V and 4 from J, leaving 6 bases between them. This CDR3 contains 13 residues. CDR1 and CDR2 from the germline V gene are SGHVS and FQNEAQ.

The J gene is TRBJ1-2, the V gene TRBV29-1, with D possibly being TRBD1 (5 bases). CDR3 size: 11 residues. Germline V gene data show CDR1 as SQVTM and CDR2 as ANQGSEA. The germline V and J ends were trimmed by 3 bases and 7 bases, with 9 bases remaining between them. This chain's CDR3 is CSVEGVGGYTF. The CDR3 nucleotides read TGCAGCGTTGAGGGGGTGGGTGGCTACACCTTC. Full variable domain (missing parts from reference TRBV29-1 and TRBJ1-2): SAVISQKPSRDICQRGTSLTIQCQVDSQVTMMFWYRQQPGQSLTLIATANQGSEATYESGFVIDKFPISRPNLTFSTLTVSNMSPEDSSIYLCSVEGVGGYTFGSGTRLTVV.

The chain recombines TRBV30 with TRBJ2-5; D gene unclear. The length of the CDR3 is 15 residues. CDR1 is GTSNPN, CDR2 SVGIG, per germline (reference sequence). V lost 0 bases, J lost 4 bases, and 15 bases lay in between. The CDR3 region is CAWSVLRGVGETQYF. DNA for the CDR3: TGTGCCTGGAGTGTGCTTCGTGGTGTGGGAGAGACCCAGTACTTC.

The rearrangement links TRBV19 to TRBJ2-3; 7 bases match TRBD1. The CDR3 has 14 amino acids. Germline CDR1 and CDR2: LNHDA and SQIVND (reference sequence). The junction had 3 bases not matched to a gene; V was cut back by 1 base and J by 5 bases. The CDR3 nucleotides are TGTGCCAGTAGTATAGGTCAGGGGGTAGATACGCAGTATTTT. Translated, it gives CASSIGQGVDTQYF.

This chain joins TRBV7-9 and TRBJ2-2; no definite D call. This CDR3 contains 14 residues. Germline assignment: CDR1 SEHNR and CDR2 FQNEAQ (reference sequence). V lost 4 bases, J lost 3 bases, and 9 bases lay in between. The DNA of the CDR3 is TGTGCCAGCAGCTCATCACTTTACACCGGGGAGCTGTTTTTT. It encodes CASSSSLYTGELFF.

J is TRBJ2-1 and V is TRBV4-1; 7 bases are a match to TRBD2. The length of the CDR3 is 16 residues. V shed 0 bases, J shed 6 bases, and the junction held 8 bases outside the gene matches. Germline V gene sequence: CDR1 MGHRA, CDR2 YSYEKL. DNA for the CDR3: TGCGCCAGCAGCCAAGAAAGGACTAGTTTTTCCAATGAGCAGTTCTTC. It codes for CASSQERTSFSNEQFF.

This clone was seen only once. The gene calls are TRBV4-2 and TRBJ1-2; D not certain. Trimming shortened V by 1 base and J by 8 bases, and 17 bases separated the two germline ends. Looked up from germline, CDR1 is LGHNA and CDR2 is YNFKEQ. The CDR3 length is 15 residues. The CDR3 sequence is CASSQAREIPLGYTF. Written as DNA, the CDR3 is TGTGCCAGCAGCCAAGCCCGGGAAATCCCCTTGGGCTACACCTTC.

The chain combines TRBV28 with TRBJ2-1, with a weak D call TRBD2 (7 bases). The CDR3 consists of 15 residues. Germline assignment: CDR1 MDHEN and CDR2 SYDVKM. V was cut by 4 bases and J by 7 bases, with 17 bases left in between. For the CDR3, the DNA is TGTGCCAGCAGTTCGACAGCGGGAAGGGGGAATGAGCAGTTCTTC. This translates into CASSSTAGRGNEQFF.

The chain is built from TRBV5-6 and TRBJ2-7; D uncertain. The V gene's germline CDR1 is SGHDT and CDR2 YYEEEE. V lost 4 bases and J lost 6, with 11 bases in between. The CDR3 consists of 12 residues. Written as DNA, the CDR3 is TGTGCCAGCAGCGGGTCGATCACCGAGCAGTACTTC. Protein: CASSGSITEQYF.

The rearrangement joins TRBV6-5 to TRBJ1-6; 11 positions agree with TRBD1. CDR3 length equals 14 residues. Germline V CDR1 and CDR2: MNHEY, SVGAGI. V trimming: 2 bases; J trimming: 9 bases; junction bases outside the gene matches: 0. The CDR3 nucleotides read TGTGCCAGCAGTTACGGGACAGGGGGTTCACCCCTCCACTTT. This gives the protein CASSYGTGGSPLHF.

This clone was observed once. The chain employs TRBV28 and TRBJ2-7, with D tentatively TRBD2 (5 bases). The CDR3 is 13 amino acids. V dropped 2 bases and J dropped 3 bases, with 8 bases sitting between them. CDR1 MDHEN and CDR2 SYDVKM come from the germline V gene. The CDR3, as DNA: TGTGCCAGCAGTTTAATGGAGGACTACGAGCAGTACTTC. Translation: CASSLMEDYEQYF.

The V call is TRBV11-1, the J call TRBJ1-2, with 7 bases that match TRBD1. The CDR3 is 15 amino acids. CDR1 and CDR2 (germline): SGHAT, FQDESV (reference sequence). Trimming removed 5 bases from V and 1 base from J; junction bases left unmatched: 7. The CDR3: CASSPRDSVNYGYTF. Here the CDR3 DNA reads TGTGCCAGCAGCCCCCGGGACAGCGTTAACTATGGCTACACCTTC.

The genes are TRBV15 and TRBJ2-2; TRBD1 might be the D (6 bases). This CDR3 comprises 16 residues. CDR1 is LNHNV and CDR2 is YYDKDF in the germline V gene (reference sequence). The V and J ends lost 0 bases and 2 bases respectively, with 10 bases between them. The CDR3 nucleotides are TGTGCCACCAGCAGAGATCGGGACACCAACACCGGGGAGCTGTTTTTT. It codes for CATSRDRDTNTGELFF.

The rearrangement links TRBV27 to TRBJ2-7; 7 nucleotides line up with TRBD1. The CDR3 loop spans 14 amino acids. The V gene's germline CDR1 is MNHEY and CDR2 SMNVEV (reference sequence). Trimming took 5 bases from V and 2 from J; bases not matched to a gene: 6. CDR3 loop: CASSPYRGPYEQYF. In DNA form, the CDR3 reads TGTGCCAGCAGTCCGTACAGGGGACCCTACGAGCAGTACTTC.

This rearrangement joins TRBV9 to TRBJ2-7, with D perhaps assigned TRBD1 or TRBD2 (5 bases each). The germline V and J ends were trimmed by 4 bases and 4 bases, with 18 bases remaining between them. Germline V gene lookup returns CDR1 SGDLS and CDR2 YYNGEE. CDR3 length: 15 amino acids. CDR3 loop: CASSSYPGPIYEQYF. CDR3 DNA sequence: TGTGCCAGCAGCTCGTACCCGGGACCTATATACGAGCAGTACTTC.

This rearrangement joins TRBV5-1 to TRBJ2-2; D may match TRBD1 or TRBD2 (5 bases each). Germline V gene sequence: CDR1 SGHRS, CDR2 YFSETQ. There are 13 residues in the CDR3. V lost 0 bases and J lost 7, with 7 bases in between. CDR3 in DNA: TGCGCCAGCAGCTTGGATGGGGGCGGGGAGCTGTTTTTT. It is translated as CASSLDGGGELFF.

The chain recombines TRBV27 with TRBJ2-7; 9 positions match TRBD1. CDR3 size: 15 residues. Germline values: CDR1 MNHEY, CDR2 SMNVEV (reference sequence). The ends lost 3 bases at V and 6 bases at J; junction bases unmatched: 9. The CDR3 region has the DNA TGTGCCAGCAGTTTGGGACAGGGATTTAGTGGCGAGCAGTACTTC. Its translation is CASSLGQGFSGEQYF.

As for this clone: Its ends do not fully match the called genes, so a read error is possible. The rearrangement uses TRBV28 and TRBJ2-6; 8 bases align to TRBD2. This CDR3 contains 13 residues. Germline loops: CDR1 MDHEN, CDR2 SYDVKM. The CDR3 sequence is CASSPSGGGQGAF. Here the CDR3 DNA reads TGTGCCAGCAGTCCGAGCGGGGGAGGCCAAGGGGCTTTC.

V and J are TRBV5-4 and TRBJ2-2; D gene unclear. The CDR3 is made up of 14 amino acids. Trimming cost V 1 base and J 4 bases, with 8 bases left between them. The germline V gene has CDR1 SGHNT and CDR2 YYREEE (reference sequence). For the CDR3, the DNA is TGTGCCAGCAGCTTGAGTCTCTCCACCGGGGAGCTGTTTTTT. It codes for CASSLSLSTGELFF.

The chain combines TRBV19 with TRBJ1-6; D might be TRBD1 (5 bases). From germline, CDR1 is LNHDA and CDR2 SQIVND (reference sequence). The CDR3 consists of 17 residues. Trimming took off 4 bases at V and 11 bases at J, with 24 bases between the two ends. The chain's CDR3 is CASSNEGRLPTPAPLHF. For the CDR3, the DNA is TGTGCCAGTAGTAACGAGGGGCGACTACCCACTCCGGCACCCCTCCACTTT.

The chain has TRBV10-2 and TRBJ2-7; TRBD2 matches 11 bases. CDR3 length: 15 amino acids. V shed 3 bases and J 4 bases; nucleotides not matched to a gene: 5. Germline CDR1 and CDR2: WSHSY and SAAADI. The CDR3 nucleotides read TGCGCCAGCAGTGACCGGACTAGCGGGTTATACGAGCAGTACTTC. It yields the protein CASSDRTSGLYEQYF.

V usage is TRBV28 and J usage is TRBJ2-3; 14 bases match TRBD2. The CDR3 contains 17 residues. CDR1 and CDR2 from the germline V gene are MDHEN and SYDVKM. The trim removed 5 bases at V and 5 bases at J, leaving 9 bases unmatched. The CDR3 nucleotides are TGTGCCAGCAGTCCTCGGACTAGCGGGAGGTACATAGATACGCAGTATTTT. Protein sequence: CASSPRTSGRYIDTQYF.

This clone came up a few times. J is TRBJ1-2 and V is TRBV7-8, with TRBD1 identical over 9 bases. This CDR3 contains 16 residues. Germline CDR1 and CDR2: SGHVS and FQNEAQ. V gave up 4 bases and J gave up 4 bases; unmatched junction bases: 10. The CDR3 protein is CASSSSGTGNPYGYTF. In DNA form, the CDR3 reads TGTGCCAGCAGCTCTTCCGGGACAGGGAACCCCTATGGCTACACCTTC. Looking up the rest from reference TRBV7-8 and TRBJ1-2 gives the full variable domain: GAGVSQSPRYKVAKRGQDVALRCDPISGHVSLFWYQQALGQGPEFLTYFQNEAQLDKSGLPSDRFFAERPEGSVSTLKIQRTQQEDSAVYLCASSSSGTGNPYGYTFGSGTRLTVV.

The CDR3 DNA reads as TGTGCCAGCTCACCAGTTTTGGATCCCTACGAGCAGTACTTC. Its protein is CASSPVLDPYEQYF. V usage is TRBV18 and J usage is TRBJ2-7, with D unclear. Trimming cost V 2 bases and J 2 bases, with 10 bases left between them. Per germline, CDR1 KGHSH and CDR2 LQKENI. The CDR3 has 14 residues. The full variable domain, its missing parts supplied by reference TRBV18 and TRBJ2-7, is NAGVMQNPRHLVRRRGQEARLRCSPMKGHSHVYWYRQLPEEGLKFMVYLQKENIIDESGMPKERFSAEFPKEGPSILRIQQVVRGDSAAYFCASSPVLDPYEQYFGPGTRLTVT.

The V call is TRBV27, the J call TRBJ2-1; D unclear. This CDR3 is built from 13 residues. Germline V gene data show CDR1 as MNHEY and CDR2 as SMNVEV (reference sequence). V was pared by 0 bases and J by 6 bases, with 6 bases between. The CDR3: CASSLSGFNEQFF. CDR3 nucleotide sequence: TGTGCCAGCAGTTTATCCGGGTTCAATGAGCAGTTCTTC.

The chain recombines TRBV27 with TRBJ2-5; 7 positions agree with TRBD2. With V trimmed by 5 bases and J by 1 base, 10 bases remained unmatched. The CDR3 has 16 amino acids. Germline CDR1 is MNHEY and CDR2 is SMNVEV (reference sequence). CDR3 residues: CASSALATGSQETQYF. In DNA form, the CDR3 reads TGTGCCAGCAGTGCACTAGCGACGGGTTCCCAAGAGACCCAGTACTTC.

This clone was seen a single time. The chain joins TRBV11-2 to TRBJ2-7; 9 bases map to TRBD2. The CDR3 has 15 residues. CDR1 is SGHAT and CDR2 is FQNNGV in the germline V gene. V trimming: 0 bases; J trimming: 4 bases; junction bases outside the gene matches: 4. CDR3 sequence reads: CASSLEVAGAYEQYF. CDR3 bases: TGTGCCAGCAGCTTAGAGGTAGCGGGAGCGTACGAGCAGTACTTC.